This TCR beta chain was captured in a study of OX40 agonist ivuxolimab in advanced cancers. Study background: Participants averaged roughly 60 years of age (range about 23 to 90) and were roughly 80% male. Three patients had partial responses: one hepatocellular carcinoma, two cutaneous melanoma.

The data were produced by immunoSEQ multiplex PCR, yet TCRdb's version contains in-frame clones alone and is incomplete. The sample contains roughly 70,000 clones, roughly 88% of which appear only once. The CDR3 consists of 15 residues. The germline V gene encodes CDR1 MDHEN and CDR2 SYDVKM. V gave up 5 bases and J gave up 6 bases; unmatched junction bases: 10. Concerning this clone: The antigen is not known.

Patients were ineligible given autoimmune disease history or systemic immunosuppression. Study-wide points: With doses of 0.1 to 3.0 mg/kg, CD4+ and CD8+ blood T cells had undergone clonal expansion by week 6.

The source material was CD4+ or CD8+ T cells sorted from blood, sampled in a trial of the OX40 agonist ivuxolimab. The rearrangement uses TRBV28 and TRBJ2-1; 7 positions match TRBD2. This TCR derives from an adult with an advanced solid tumor such as melanoma, head and neck, liver or kidney cancer. The CDR3 coding sequence is TGTGCCAGCAGTCTCCTAGGGGCTAGCGGCAATGAGCAGTTCTTC. Protein product: CASSLLGASGNEQFF.